This T cell receptor beta chain was captured by sequencing in a study of T-cell memory formation after mild COVID-19 (dated by TCRdb to the early 2020s). About the investigation overall: Most TCR sequence clusters were specific to one of the two donors. In two donors, T-cell clones that expanded and contracted after mild COVID-19 were followed by sequencing TCRalpha and TCRbeta repertoires longitudinally. Two young, previously healthy adult volunteers, one female and one male, were included in the cohort. Broad study findings and their caveats: Some responding clones were found in pre-infection memory, which suggests that pre-existing cross-reactive memory T cells took part in the SARS-CoV-2 response. The study covered only a couple of mild cases, and larger cohorts including severe cases with pre-infection samples were considered necessary. Clones contracting from day 15 to 85 had balanced CD4/CD8 phenotypes, while a second wave expanding from day 15 to 37 was biased towards CD4+. Contracting CD4+ clones appeared mostly in the CM and EM memory subsets, whereas CD8+ clones were enriched in EMRA. The second-wave clones that peaked on day 37 were not confirmed to be SARS-CoV-2 specific.

PBMCs were isolated by Ficoll-Paque density gradient centrifugation. The run used an Illumina NovaSeq 6000. Using 5'RACE with constant-segment primers, TCRalpha and TCRbeta cDNA libraries were constructed, with sample barcodes and unique molecular identifiers added in the process. Trizol reagent was used to extract RNA from every sample. Amplification of the libraries took two PCR steps, and the second step added a second sample barcode plus Illumina TruSeq adapters. Sequencing of the libraries was done on an Illumina NovaSeq, producing 2 x 150 bp paired-end reads. Processing in the source paper ran as follows. The reads were demultiplexed and collapsed into UMI-guided consensus sequences using migec v1.2.7. With mixcr v2.1.11, UMI consensuses were aligned to TRA and TRB V and J templates and assembled into clonotypes. A clonotype was counted as expanded or contracted only if both edgeR and NoisET called the change significant, with noise models trained on biological replicates. For edgeR calls, the thresholds were a false discovery rate-adjusted p below 0.01 and a log2 fold-change of 1. As an exploratory analysis of dynamics, max-normalized trajectories of the 1000 most abundant clonotypes were examined with PCA combined with hierarchical clustering. Each responding clone was given a CD4 or CD8 phenotype based on the CD4+ and CD8+ repertoires, which had been sequenced separately. In-frame beta chains were kept once TCRdb had trimmed the public reads at Q25 with fastp and called clones with MiXCR. CDR3 protein duplicates are merged, each entry listing the most common genes and DNA. The V and J calls come from TCRdb's annotation, not from the publication. Counted in this sample were some 600,000 distinct CDR3 sequences; around 15% of them appeared once. The top ten clonotypes cover about 8.1% of the sample.

This clonotype appeared a few times. The specificity of this receptor is unknown. Base-call qualities are not available, and no considerably larger clone is one nucleotide away. V is pruned by 1 base and J by 7 bases, leaving 17 bases of the junction without a gene match. From its cysteine to its phenylalanine, the CDR3 spans 19 amino acids. The CDR3 DNA has 57 bases and is translated from base 1. Taken from the germline V gene, the CDR1 and CDR2 loops are KGHDR and SFDVKD. The sequence joins TRBV24-1 to TRBJ2-1, and 8 bases in between align with TRBD2. The receptor's source is an adult woman who had mild COVID-19 (a few samples of this study predate the infection). The sample titles of this study are shuffled in the database, so cell type and time point are left out; the donor was told from shared clones. The sample was PBMCs or a T cell subset sorted from them (not recorded which). The DNA sequence is as follows: TGTGCCACCAGTGATTTCATTGCCCGTACTAGCGGTAATTCGAATGAGCAGTTCTTC. Translated, this gives CATSDFIARTSGNSNEQFF.